Below, 2 T cell receptor beta chains from the same sample are listed, as sequenced in a study of Ad26.COV2.S vaccination and SARS-CoV-2 variants. Treatment here: roughly 18 received Ad26.COV2.S at low or high dose, single or two shots; several received placebo; per-sample allocation not given. Specimens were obtained on day 63 following the first vaccine or placebo injection. Clones were sequenced by immunoSEQ multiplex PCR, and TCRdb holds only the in-frame ones, with some missing. The table shows around 300,000 clones, with around 89% occurring only once. The sample in question was peripheral blood, obtained in a trial of Ad26.COV2.S vaccine versus placebo. The source is a person between 18 and 59 years old who received the Ad26.COV2.S COVID-19 vaccine or a placebo.

This sequence joins TRBV7-8 and TRBJ1-1; maybe TRBD1 (6 bases). Germline CDR1 and CDR2: SGHVS and FQNEAQ. V gave up 8 bases and J gave up 0 bases, with 10 bases separating them. This CDR3 comprises 13 residues. The CDR3 sequence: CASFGQLNTEAFF. CDR3 nucleotide sequence: TGTGCCAGCTTCGGACAGCTGAACACTGAAGCTTTCTTT. Together with reference TRBV7-8 and TRBJ1-1, the CDR3 gives the full variable domain: GAGVSQSPRYKVAKRGQDVALRCDPISGHVSLFWYQQALGQGPEFLTYFQNEAQLDKSGLPSDRFFAERPEGSVSTLKIQRTQQEDSAVYLCASFGQLNTEAFFGQGTRLTVV.

The chain uses TRBV19 and TRBJ1-5; D not certain. CDR1 and CDR2 (germline): LNHDA, SQIVND (reference sequence). The length of the CDR3 is 16 residues. Deletions cut 5 bases from V and 0 bases from J, with 14 bases between. The DNA of the CDR3 is TGTGCCAGTAGTTCTTTCGCGGGCTATAGCAATCAGCCCCAGCATTTT. Protein sequence: CASSSFAGYSNQPQHF. Supplemented by reference TRBV19 and TRBJ1-5, the full variable domain reads DGGITQSPKYLFRKEGQNVTLSCEQNLNHDAMYWYRQDPGQGLRLIYYSQIVNDFQKGDIAEGYSVSREKKESFPLTVTSAQKNPTAFYLCASSSFAGYSNQPQHFGDGTRLSIL.